This T cell receptor beta chain was sequenced for a study of CD8 T cells in ankylosing spondylitis. This clonotype occurred a few times. The antigen is unknown. Study results and limitations: A TCR beta motif of fewer than ten highly homologous variants seemed to mark ankylosing spondylitis blood.

TCRdb ran MiXCR on the 5' RACE reads and lists one entry per CDR3 protein. The table includes about 450,000 distinct CDR3 sequences, 26% detected once. The V gene's germline CDR1 is DFQATT and CDR2 SNEGSKA (reference sequence). The V gene end was trimmed by 5 bases and the J gene end by 5 bases; junction bases not matched to a gene: 8. The CDR3 contains 13 residues. The receptor was derived from a male donor with ankylosing spondylitis. J is TRBJ2-5 and V is TRBV20-1; 7 bases map to TRBD2. Sequencing was performed on blood, either unsorted or a sorted T cell fraction (not recorded which). The CDR3: CSAGGREGETQYF. CDR3 coding DNA: TGCAGTGCTGGTGGCAGGGAGGGGGAGACCCAGTACTTC.